Sequencing of this T cell receptor (beta chain) was carried out in a study of STAT5B mutations in CD4+ large granular lymphocyte leukemia. Study findings and constraints: Compared with healthy controls (2/35), patient top clones favored TRBV06 (8/27). Without putative leukemic clones, patient CD4-sorted repertoires remained more clonal than healthy CD4+ repertoires.

This clone appeared once. The antigen is undetermined. Control samples were healthy donors' buffy coats. Trimming cost V 10 bases and J 2 bases; bases outside gene matches: 9. This CDR3 comprises 15 residues. Per the germline V gene, CDR1 is SNHLY and CDR2 is FYNNEI. Authors' data handling: Productive clonotypes were detectable down to 2.59 x 10-5 frequency. Assay used: immunoSEQ multiplex PCR; TCRdb lists only in-frame clones, some missing. The DNA gave D and trimming, while V, J and clone size come from that table. The data hold around 33,000 clones, with roughly 71% observed a single time. This chain uses TRBV2 with TRBJ2-5; 11 bases line up with TRBD2. The sample was CD4+ T cells from blood buffy coats. The TCR was taken from a human donor in good health. In DNA, the CDR3 is TGTGCCACCTCTGACCTAGCGGGGGGTCAAGAGACCCAGTACTTC. Its protein is CATSDLAGGQETQYF.